This T cell receptor beta chain was documented in a study of human T cells and chemical hapten exposure. The germline V gene encodes CDR1 KGHDR and CDR2 SFDVKD. V was cut by 3 bases and J by 1 base, with 5 bases left in between. This CDR3 comprises 13 residues. Stated time point: patch test 1, 2 weeks after DPC sensitization. Specified treatment: therapeutic diphenylcyclopropenone sensitization with weekly scalp DPC. As concerns this clonotype: The final CDR3 position lacks the conserved phenylalanine or tryptophan, pointing to a likely read error.

TCRdb reprocessed the RACE reads with MiXCR, giving one entry per CDR3 protein. The sample yields around 380,000 distinct CDR3 sequences, 4.8% seen once. This rearrangement joins TRBV24-1 to TRBJ1-1; no clear D. This TCR came from a woman aged 50 to 60 with alopecia areata. Some clones in this sample may be carry-over from other donors' samples. This specimen was whole blood, taken in connection with sensitization to the hapten diphenylcyclopropenone (DPC). CDR3 coding DNA: TGTGCCACCAGTGATACAAGGAACACTGAAGCTTTCTCT. Protein product: CATSDTRNTEAFS.